This T cell receptor (beta chain) is from a study of shared clonotypes between healthy human individuals. On the study more broadly: Donors consisted of two women and a few men between 18 and 49. CD8 memory received one plate per donor, CD8 naive two, CD4 memory three and CD4 naive three.

Study results and limitations: An expected dependence of interdonor clonotype sharing on sequencing depth was noted. Among the subsets, naive ones generally showed larger estimated richness than memory ones.

In regard to this clone: What it binds is unknown.

Here immunoSEQ multiplex PCR was the method, and the copy in TCRdb shows in-frame clones only, minus some. The sample holds about 2.4 million clones, 90% to 95% seen once. The CDR3 has 18 amino acids. Trimming pared 0 bases from V and 3 bases from J, leaving 20 bases between. The clonotype was recovered from a man younger than 35 in good health. Some clones in this sample may be carry-over from other donors' samples. The sample consisted of naive CD4+ T cells from PBMCs. Subset here: CD45RA+ positively selected. The chain joins TRBV23-1 to TRBJ1-1, with D perhaps TRBD1 (5 bases). TRBV23-1 falls under the ORF class, with uncertain function. The CDR3 DNA sequence: TGCGCCAGCAGTCAATCACCGGGACGGTGGGGTATTCACACTGAAGCTTTCTTT. Translated: CASSQSPGRWGIHTEAFF.